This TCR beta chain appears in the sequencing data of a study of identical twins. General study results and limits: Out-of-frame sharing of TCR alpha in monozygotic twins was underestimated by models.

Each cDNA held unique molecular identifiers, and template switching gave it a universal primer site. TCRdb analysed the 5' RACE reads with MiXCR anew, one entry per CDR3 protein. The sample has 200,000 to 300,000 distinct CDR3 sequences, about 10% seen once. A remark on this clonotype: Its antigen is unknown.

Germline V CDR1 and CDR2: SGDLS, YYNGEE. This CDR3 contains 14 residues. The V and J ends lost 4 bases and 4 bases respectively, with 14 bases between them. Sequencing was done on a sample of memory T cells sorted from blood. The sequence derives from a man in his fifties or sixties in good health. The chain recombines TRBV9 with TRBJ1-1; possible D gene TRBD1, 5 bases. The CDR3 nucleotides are TGTGCCAGCAGCCCCAGGGTTGAGGTCACTGAAGCTTTCTTT. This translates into CASSPRVEVTEAFF.